Below, 13 T cell receptor beta chains from the same sample are listed, as sequenced in a study of blood T cell repertoires in COVID-19. Profiling relied on immunoSEQ multiplex PCR, and the TCRdb table lists in-frame clones only, not all of them. This sample has 200,000 to 300,000 clones, with 92% found just once. The sequenced sample was peripheral blood. Source of these receptors: a man aged 25-45 years with COVID-19, enrolled during active disease.

This clone was observed a few times. The chain has TRBV19 and TRBJ1-5; 9 bases are a match to TRBD1. Germline CDR1 is LNHDA and CDR2 is SQIVND (reference sequence). This CDR3 comprises 16 residues. The V gene end was trimmed by 5 bases and the J gene end by 5 bases; junction bases not matched to a gene: 10. The CDR3 nucleotides are TGTGCCAGTAGTTTCCCGGACAGGGGACGGGATCAGCCCCAGCATTTT. This translates into CASSFPDRGRDQPQHF.

CDR3 sequence reads: CAHRPGQGKQETQYF. The CDR3 DNA sequence: TGTGCCCACCGTCCGGGACAGGGAAAACAAGAGACCCAGTACTTC. The V gene is TRBV10-3, the J gene TRBJ2-5; 9 bases line up with TRBD1. The CDR3 covers 15 residues. V dropped 11 bases and J dropped 2; count of bases not matched to a gene: 12. In germline, CDR1 is ENHRY, CDR2 SYGVKD.

As to this clone: A junction end diverges from the germline sequence, so it may reflect a read error. The J gene is TRBJ1-2, the V gene TRBV6-5; D is possibly TRBD1 (5 bases). The CDR3 consists of 12 residues. Per the germline V gene, CDR1 is MNHEY and CDR2 is SVGAGI. CDR3 nucleotides: TGTGCCACCAGTCCAGGGAACTATGGCTACACCTTC. This translates into CATSPGNYGYTF.

The chain recombines TRBV7-2 with TRBJ2-1, with TRBD1 identical over 7 bases. The V and J ends lost 5 bases and 5 bases, in that order; junction bases with no gene match: 9. The CDR3 is 15 residues long. Germline loops: CDR1 SGHTA, CDR2 FQGNSA. The CDR3 sequence is CASSENRGPHNEQFF. The CDR3 bases are TGTGCCAGCAGCGAGAACAGGGGTCCCCACAATGAGCAGTTCTTC.

This sequence joins TRBV3-1 (or the pseudogene TRBV3-2) and TRBJ2-5; 11 bases line up with TRBD2. The CDR3 consists of 17 residues. J lost 4 bases, V lost 3 bases, and 10 bases had no gene match. Germline values: CDR1 LGHDT, CDR2 YNNKEL (reference sequence). This CDR3 is CASSHHLAGGRGETQYF. CDR3 DNA: TGTGCCAGCAGCCATCATCTAGCGGGGGGCCGGGGAGAGACCCAGTACTTC.

V usage is TRBV28 and J usage is TRBJ2-5; 10 nucleotides align to TRBD1. Germline V CDR1 and CDR2: MDHEN, SYDVKM. The CDR3 is made up of 16 amino acids. J lost 2 bases, V lost 5 bases, and 8 bases had no gene match. DNA of the CDR3: TGTGCCAGCAGTCCCTACGCGGGACAGGGGCAAGAGACCCAGTACTTC. Translated: CASSPYAGQGQETQYF. Based on the CDR3 plus reference TRBV28 and TRBJ2-5, the full variable domain is DVKVTQSSRYLVKRTGEKVFLECVQDMDHENMFWYRQDPGLGLRLIYFSYDVKMKEKGDIPEGYSVSREKKERFSLILESASTNQTSMYLCASSPYAGQGQETQYFGPGTRLLVL.

The chain couples TRBV6-5 to TRBJ1-1; TRBD1 matches at 7 bases. Trimming cost V 6 bases and J 11 bases; bases outside gene matches: 15. There are 14 residues in the CDR3. Germline values: CDR1 MNHEY, CDR2 SVGAGI. The CDR3 DNA sequence: TGTGCCAGCAGAAGGGGGACAGTCGCCGTGGCGGCTTTCTTT. Translated, it gives CASRRGTVAVAAFF.

J is TRBJ2-1 and V is TRBV6-1; D not certain. Germline CDR1 is MNHNS and CDR2 is SASEGT. The CDR3 loop spans 15 amino acids. V was cut by 2 bases and J by 9 bases, with 17 bases left in between. CDR3 DNA sequence: TGTGCCAGCAGTGAATTAACGGCTAGTCGGGTTGAGCAGTTCTTC. Protein: CASSELTASRVEQFF.

This chain links TRBV7-9 with TRBJ1-4, with D perhaps TRBD1 (6 bases). The germline gives CDR1 SEHNR, CDR2 FQNEAQ (reference sequence). The CDR3 consists of 15 residues. Trimming stripped 3 bases from V and 5 bases from J, with 13 bases between. The CDR3 DNA sequence: TGTGCCAGCAGCTTCCGGACAGAATACAATGAAAAACTGTTTTTT. It codes for CASSFRTEYNEKLFF. Using reference TRBV7-9 and TRBJ1-4 for the parts outside the CDR3, the full variable domain is DTGVSQNPRHKITKRGQNVTFRCDPISEHNRLYWYRQTLGQGPEFLTYFQNEAQLEKSRLLSDRFSAERPKGSFSTLEIQRTEQGDSAMYLCASSFRTEYNEKLFFGSGTQLSVL.

The chain links TRBV6-6 to TRBJ2-7; 10 nucleotides match TRBD1. V trimming: 6 bases; J trimming: 6 bases; junction bases outside the gene matches: 11. The germline gives CDR1 MNHNY, CDR2 SVGAGI (reference sequence). The CDR3 sequence is 15 residues long. CDR3 loop: CASRPRGTGEVEQYF. The CDR3 DNA follows: TGTGCCAGCAGGCCACGCGGGACAGGGGAGGTCGAGCAGTACTTC.

This chain connects TRBV7-3 to TRBJ2-7, with 9 bases aligning to TRBD1. After removal of 5 bases from V and 6 bases from J, the junction contained 5 bases not matched to a gene. The germline V gene encodes CDR1 SGHTA and CDR2 FQGTGA. The CDR3 loop spans 13 amino acids. As DNA, the CDR3 is TGTGCCAGCAGCCCACAGGGGGCGCGCGAGCAGTACTTC. It translates to CASSPQGAREQYF.

The J gene is TRBJ2-1, the V gene TRBV19; D possibly corresponds to TRBD1 (5 bases). Trimming took 2 bases from V and 4 from J, leaving 12 bases between them. The CDR3 totals 15 residues. Germline CDR1 LNHDA, CDR2 SQIVND (reference sequence). Written as DNA, the CDR3 is TGTGCCAGTAGTATACAGGGAATTCAATACAATGAGCAGTTCTTC. Protein sequence: CASSIQGIQYNEQFF. The complete variable domain, with remaining parts taken from reference TRBV19 and TRBJ2-1, reads DGGITQSPKYLFRKEGQNVTLSCEQNLNHDAMYWYRQDPGQGLRLIYYSQIVNDFQKGDIAEGYSVSREKKESFPLTVTSAQKNPTAFYLCASSIQGIQYNEQFFGPGTRLTVL.

The table lists this clone with a count of one. This chain links TRBV18 with TRBJ1-2; D gene uncertain. Trimming left V 4 bases short and J 0 bases short, with 15 bases between. This CDR3 spans 16 amino acids. The germline V gene encodes CDR1 KGHSH and CDR2 LQKENI. This CDR3 is CASSRVEGSANYGYTF. The CDR3 DNA reads TGTGCCAGCTCACGGGTAGAGGGCTCGGCTAACTATGGCTACACCTTC.